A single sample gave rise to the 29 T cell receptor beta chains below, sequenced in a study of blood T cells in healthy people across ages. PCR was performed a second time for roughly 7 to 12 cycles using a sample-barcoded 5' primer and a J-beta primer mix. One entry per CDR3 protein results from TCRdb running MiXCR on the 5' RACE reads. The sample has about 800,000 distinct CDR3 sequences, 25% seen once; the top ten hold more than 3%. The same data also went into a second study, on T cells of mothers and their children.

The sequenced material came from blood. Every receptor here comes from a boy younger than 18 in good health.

CDR3 bases: TGTGCCAGCAGCAAAGCGGGACTAGCGGGAGGGAGCTCCTACAATGAGCAGTTCTTC. It encodes CASSKAGLAGGSSYNEQFF. The rearrangement links TRBV21-1 to TRBJ2-1; TRBD2, the D gene given by the table, was not confirmed from the DNA. TRBV21-1 is a known pseudogene. This CDR3 is built from 19 residues.

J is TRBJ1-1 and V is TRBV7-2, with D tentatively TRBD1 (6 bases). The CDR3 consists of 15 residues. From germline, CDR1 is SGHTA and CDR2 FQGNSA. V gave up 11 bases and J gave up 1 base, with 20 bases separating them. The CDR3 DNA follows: TGTGCCGAATCAGGAGAGGGGGGAGAGAACACTGAAGCTTTCTTT. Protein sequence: CAESGEGGENTEAFF.

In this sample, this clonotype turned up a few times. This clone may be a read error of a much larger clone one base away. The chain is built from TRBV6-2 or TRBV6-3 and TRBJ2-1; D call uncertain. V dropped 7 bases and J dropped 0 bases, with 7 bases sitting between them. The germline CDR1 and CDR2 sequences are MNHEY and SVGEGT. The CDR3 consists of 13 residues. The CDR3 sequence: CASTPSSYNEQFF. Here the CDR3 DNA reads TGTGCCAGCACCCCGAGCTCCTACAATGAGCAGTTCTTC.

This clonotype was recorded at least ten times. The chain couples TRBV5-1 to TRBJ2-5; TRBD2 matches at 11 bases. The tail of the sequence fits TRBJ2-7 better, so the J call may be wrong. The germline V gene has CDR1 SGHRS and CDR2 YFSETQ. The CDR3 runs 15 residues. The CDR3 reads CASSEGGLAVYEQYF. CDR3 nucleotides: TGCGCCAGCAGCGAGGGGGGACTAGCGGTCTACGAGCAGTACTTC.

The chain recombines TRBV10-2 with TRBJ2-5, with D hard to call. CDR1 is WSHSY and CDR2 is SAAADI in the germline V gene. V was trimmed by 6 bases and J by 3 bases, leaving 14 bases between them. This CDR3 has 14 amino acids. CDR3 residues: CASSETTRKETQYF. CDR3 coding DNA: TGCGCCAGCAGCGAGACCACACGAAAAGAGACCCAGTACTTC.

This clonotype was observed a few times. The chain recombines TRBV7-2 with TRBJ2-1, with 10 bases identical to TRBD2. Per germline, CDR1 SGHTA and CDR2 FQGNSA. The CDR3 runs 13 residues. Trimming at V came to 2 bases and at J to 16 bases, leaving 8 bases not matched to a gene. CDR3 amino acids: CASSLSPSGRCFF. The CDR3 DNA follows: TGTGCCAGCAGCTTAAGTCCTAGCGGGAGATGTTTCTTC.

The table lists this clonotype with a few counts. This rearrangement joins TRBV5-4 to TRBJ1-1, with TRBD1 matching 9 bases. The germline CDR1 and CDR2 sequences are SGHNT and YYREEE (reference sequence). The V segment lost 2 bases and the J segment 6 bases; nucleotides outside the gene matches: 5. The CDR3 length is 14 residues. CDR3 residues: CASSFRDRVPEAFF. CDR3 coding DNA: TGTGCCAGCAGCTTCCGGGACAGGGTCCCTGAAGCTTTCTTT.

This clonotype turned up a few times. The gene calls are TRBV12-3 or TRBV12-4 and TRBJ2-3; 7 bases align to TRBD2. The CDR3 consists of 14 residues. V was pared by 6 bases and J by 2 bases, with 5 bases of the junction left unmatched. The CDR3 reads CASRLSGYTDTQYF. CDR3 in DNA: TGTGCCAGCAGACTTAGCGGGTACACAGATACGCAGTATTTT.

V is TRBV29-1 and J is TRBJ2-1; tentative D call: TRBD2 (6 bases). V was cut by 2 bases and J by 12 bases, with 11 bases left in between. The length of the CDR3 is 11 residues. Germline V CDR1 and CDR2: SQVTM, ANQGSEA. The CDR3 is CSVELGGGQFF. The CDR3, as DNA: TGCAGCGTTGAACTGGGGGGAGGGCAGTTCTTC.

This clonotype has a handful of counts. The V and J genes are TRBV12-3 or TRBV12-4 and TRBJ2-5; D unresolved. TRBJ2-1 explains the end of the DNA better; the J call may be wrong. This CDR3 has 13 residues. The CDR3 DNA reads TGTGCCAGCAGTTTCATCCTCTACAATGAGCAGTTCTTC. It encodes CASSFILYNEQFF.

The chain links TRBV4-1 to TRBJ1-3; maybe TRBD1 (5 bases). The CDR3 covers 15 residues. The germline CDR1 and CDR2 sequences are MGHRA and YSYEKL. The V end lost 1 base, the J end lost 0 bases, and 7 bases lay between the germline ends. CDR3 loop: CASSQGTHSGNTIYF. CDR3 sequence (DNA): TGCGCCAGCAGCCAAGGGACACACTCTGGAAACACCATATATTTT.

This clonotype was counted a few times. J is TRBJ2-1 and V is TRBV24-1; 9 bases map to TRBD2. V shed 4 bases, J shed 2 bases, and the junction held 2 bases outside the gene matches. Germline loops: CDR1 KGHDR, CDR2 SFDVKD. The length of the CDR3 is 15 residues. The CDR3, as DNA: TGTGCCACCAGTGAAGGACTAGCGACCTACAATGAGCAGTTCTTC. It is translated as CATSEGLATYNEQFF.

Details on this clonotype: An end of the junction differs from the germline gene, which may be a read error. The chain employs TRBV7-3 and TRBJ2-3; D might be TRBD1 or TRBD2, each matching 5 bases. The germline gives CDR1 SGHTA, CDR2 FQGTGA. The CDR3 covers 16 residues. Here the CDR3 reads CASSRGVGTGTGTQYF. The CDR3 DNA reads TGTGCCAGCAGCAGAGGGGTCGGAACCGGCACAGGTACGCAGTATTTT.

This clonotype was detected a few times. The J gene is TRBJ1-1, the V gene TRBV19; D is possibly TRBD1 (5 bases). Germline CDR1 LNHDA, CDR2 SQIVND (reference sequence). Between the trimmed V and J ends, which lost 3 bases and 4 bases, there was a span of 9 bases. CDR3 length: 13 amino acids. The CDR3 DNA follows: TGTGCCAGTAGTATCTGGGGGGGCACTGAAGCTTTCTTT. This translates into CASSIWGGTEAFF.

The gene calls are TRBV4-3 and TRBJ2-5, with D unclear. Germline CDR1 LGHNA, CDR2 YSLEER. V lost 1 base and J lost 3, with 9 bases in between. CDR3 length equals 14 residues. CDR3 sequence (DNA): TGCGCCAGCAGCCAAGGGGTTTTCGAAGAGACCCAGTACTTC. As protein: CASSQGVFEETQYF.

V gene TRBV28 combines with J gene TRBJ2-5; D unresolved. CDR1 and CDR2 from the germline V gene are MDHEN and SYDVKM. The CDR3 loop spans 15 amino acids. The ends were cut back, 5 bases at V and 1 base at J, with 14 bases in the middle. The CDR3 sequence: CASSPRVSAQETQYF. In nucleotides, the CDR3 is TGTGCCAGCAGTCCCCGGGTCAGCGCCCAAGAGACCCAGTACTTC.

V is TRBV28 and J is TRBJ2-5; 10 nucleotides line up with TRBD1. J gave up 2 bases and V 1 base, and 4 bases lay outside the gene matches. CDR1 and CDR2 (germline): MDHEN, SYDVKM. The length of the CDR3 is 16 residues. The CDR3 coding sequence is TGTGCCAGCAGTTTATTGGGGACAGGGGTTCAAGAGACCCAGTACTTC. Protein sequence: CASSLLGTGVQETQYF.

CDR3 sequence: CASSPKPLTSDVSYEQYF. The CDR3 nucleotides read TGTGCCAGCAGCCCCAAGCCCTTGACTAGCGATGTCTCCTACGAGCAGTACTTC. V gene TRBV7-3 combines with J gene TRBJ2-7; 8 bases align to TRBD2. CDR1 is SGHTA, CDR2 FQGTGA, per germline. The V segment lost 5 bases and the J segment 0 bases; nucleotides outside the gene matches: 15. This CDR3 is built from 18 residues.

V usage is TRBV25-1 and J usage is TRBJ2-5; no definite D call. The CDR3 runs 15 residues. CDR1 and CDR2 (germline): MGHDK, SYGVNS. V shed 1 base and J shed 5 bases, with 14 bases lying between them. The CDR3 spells CASSESIVGPETQYF. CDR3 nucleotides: TGTGCCAGCAGTGAATCGATTGTTGGGCCTGAGACCCAGTACTTC. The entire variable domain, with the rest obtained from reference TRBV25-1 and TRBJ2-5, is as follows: EADIYQTPRYLVIGTGKKITLECSQTMGHDKMYWYQQDPGMELHLIHYSYGVNSTEKGDLSSESTVSRIRTEHFPLTLESARPSHTSQYLCASSESIVGPETQYFGPGTRLLVL.

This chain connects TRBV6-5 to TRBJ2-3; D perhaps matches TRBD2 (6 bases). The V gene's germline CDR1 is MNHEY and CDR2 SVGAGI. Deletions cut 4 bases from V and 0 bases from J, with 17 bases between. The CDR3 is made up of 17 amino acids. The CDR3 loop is CASSSEDYRGSTDTQYF. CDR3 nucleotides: TGTGCCAGCAGTTCCGAGGACTACCGGGGAAGCACAGATACGCAGTATTTT.

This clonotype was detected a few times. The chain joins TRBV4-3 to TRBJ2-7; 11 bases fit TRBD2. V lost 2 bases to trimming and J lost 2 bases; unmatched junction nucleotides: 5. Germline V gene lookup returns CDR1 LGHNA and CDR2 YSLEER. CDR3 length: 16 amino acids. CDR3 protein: CASSQRLAGLTYEQYF. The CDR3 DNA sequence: TGCGCCAGCAGCCAAAGACTAGCGGGGCTTACCTACGAGCAGTACTTC.

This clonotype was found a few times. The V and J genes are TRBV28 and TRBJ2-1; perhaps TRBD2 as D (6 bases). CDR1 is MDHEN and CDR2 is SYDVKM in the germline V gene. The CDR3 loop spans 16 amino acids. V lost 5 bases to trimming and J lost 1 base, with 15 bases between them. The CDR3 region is CASSPHGSGSYNEQFF. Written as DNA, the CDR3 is TGTGCCAGCAGTCCCCACGGGAGCGGATCCTACAATGAGCAGTTCTTC.

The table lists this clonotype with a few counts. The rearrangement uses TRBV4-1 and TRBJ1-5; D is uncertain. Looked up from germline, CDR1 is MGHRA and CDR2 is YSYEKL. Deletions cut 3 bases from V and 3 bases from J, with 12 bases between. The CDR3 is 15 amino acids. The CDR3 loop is CASSQAQQSNQPQHF. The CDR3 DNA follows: TGCGCCAGCAGCCAGGCTCAACAGTCCAATCAGCCCCAGCATTTT.

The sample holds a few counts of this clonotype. The CDR3 DNA sequence: TGCGCCAGCAGCTTGGGTGGATTCGGGGCCTACGAGCAGTACTTC. It translates to CASSLGGFGAYEQYF. V gene TRBV5-1 combines with J gene TRBJ2-5; weak D call: TRBD2 (5 bases). The tail of the sequence fits TRBJ2-7 better, so the J call may be wrong. CDR1 SGHRS and CDR2 YFSETQ come from the germline V gene. The CDR3 extends over 15 amino acids.

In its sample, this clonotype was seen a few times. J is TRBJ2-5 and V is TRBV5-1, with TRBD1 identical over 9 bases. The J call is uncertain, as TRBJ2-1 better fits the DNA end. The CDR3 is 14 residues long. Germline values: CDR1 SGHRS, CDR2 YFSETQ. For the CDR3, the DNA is TGCGCCAGCTACACCGGGACAGGGTTCAATGAGCAGTTCTTC. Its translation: CASYTGTGFNEQFF.

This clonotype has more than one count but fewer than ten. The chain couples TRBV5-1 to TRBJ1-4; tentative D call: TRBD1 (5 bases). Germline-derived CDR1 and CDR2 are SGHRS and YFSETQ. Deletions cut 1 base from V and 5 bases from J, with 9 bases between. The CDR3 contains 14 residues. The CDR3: CASSLTGRNEKLFF. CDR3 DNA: TGCGCCAGCAGCTTGACAGGAAGAAATGAAAAACTGTTTTTT. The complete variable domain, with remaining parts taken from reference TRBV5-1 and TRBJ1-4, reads KAGVTQTPRYLIKTRGQQVTLSCSPISGHRSVSWYQQTPGQGLQFLFEYFSETQRNKGNFPGRFSGRQFSNSRSEMNVSTLELGDSALYLCASSLTGRNEKLFFGSGTQLSVL.

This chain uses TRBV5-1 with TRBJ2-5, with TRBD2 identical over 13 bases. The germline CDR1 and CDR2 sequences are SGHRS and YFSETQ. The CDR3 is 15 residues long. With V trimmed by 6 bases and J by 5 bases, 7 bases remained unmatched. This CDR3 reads CASTTSGGPEETQYF. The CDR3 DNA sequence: TGCGCCAGCACGACTAGCGGGGGGCCCGAGGAGACCCAGTACTTC.

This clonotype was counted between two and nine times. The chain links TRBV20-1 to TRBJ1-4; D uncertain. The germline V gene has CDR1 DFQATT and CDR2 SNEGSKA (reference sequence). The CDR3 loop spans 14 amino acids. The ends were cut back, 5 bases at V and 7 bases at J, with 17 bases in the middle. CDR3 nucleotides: TGCAGTGCTCCCCTGCGTCAATCGGGTGAAAAACTGTTTTTT. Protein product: CSAPLRQSGEKLFF.

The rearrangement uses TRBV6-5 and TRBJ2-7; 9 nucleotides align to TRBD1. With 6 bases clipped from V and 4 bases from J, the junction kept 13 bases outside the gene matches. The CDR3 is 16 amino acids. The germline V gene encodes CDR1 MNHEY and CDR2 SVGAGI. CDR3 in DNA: TGTGCCAGCAGGTACGACGTCCGGGGACAGGGATACGAGCAGTACTTC. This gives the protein CASRYDVRGQGYEQYF.